The 16 T cell receptor beta chains below all came from one sample that was sequenced in a study of T cell repertoires in cytomegalovirus infection. TCRdb ran MiXCR on the reads and lists one entry per CDR3 protein. The profile shows more than 150,000 distinct CDR3 sequences, about 28% of them singletons. Material: PBMCs. The origin of the receptors is a human donor in good health (CMV status not recorded). Some clones in this sample may be carry-over from other donors' samples.

There are many counts of this clonotype. This chain links TRBV12-3 or TRBV12-4 with TRBJ2-5; D may be TRBD1 (5 bases). Trimming cost V 4 bases and J 4 bases, with 19 bases left between them. This CDR3 has 16 amino acids. The DNA for the CDR3 is TGTGCCAGCAGTTCGAGTACCCCAAGGGGTGGAGAGACCCAGTACTTC. Translation gives CASSSSTPRGGETQYF.

Turning to this clonotype: One end of the junction fails to match germline, which may point to a read error. J is TRBJ1-1 and V is TRBV2; no clear D gene. Per the germline V gene, CDR1 is SNHLY and CDR2 is FYNNEI. The CDR3 runs to 13 residues. CDR3 region: CPSSKVMNSEAFF. The DNA of the CDR3 is TGTCCCAGCAGTAAGGTCATGAACTCTGAAGCTTTCTTT.

This clonotype has only a few counts. V is TRBV25-1 and J is TRBJ2-2, with D hard to call. This CDR3 region has 15 residues. V shed 2 bases and J shed 0 bases, with 7 bases lying between them. The germline V gene encodes CDR1 MGHDK and CDR2 SYGVNS. For the CDR3, the DNA is TGTGCCAGCAGTGAAAAAACAGCGAACACCGGGGAGCTGTTTTTT. The encoded protein is CASSEKTANTGELFF.

This clonotype was counted once. The chain recombines TRBV6-8 with TRBJ2-2, with D perhaps being TRBD1 or TRBD2 (5 bases each). CDR3 length: 14 residues. Trimming removed 7 bases at V and 4 bases at J, with 13 bases between. Germline V gives CDR1 MNHGY, CDR2 SAAAGT. CDR3 sequence reads: CASTRGTGTGELFF. The CDR3 bases are TGTGCCAGCACCCGGGGCACGGGCACCGGGGAGCTGTTTTTT.

The CDR3 nucleotides are TGCAGTGCTAGAAAGGGGCAGGGGGCAGGCGGCCGCACTGAAGCTTTCTTT. Translating it yields CSARKGQGAGGRTEAFF. V and J are TRBV20-1 and TRBJ1-1; 8 nucleotides align to TRBD1. Germline trimming cut 2 bases from V and 4 bases from J; bases unmatched to any gene: 15. Germline assignment: CDR1 DFQATT and CDR2 SNEGSKA (reference sequence). The CDR3 is made up of 17 amino acids.

This clonotype has just a few counts. This sequence joins TRBV7-8 and TRBJ1-2, with TRBD1 matching over 7 bases. Trimming removed 5 bases from V and 8 bases from J; junction bases left unmatched: 8. Germline V gene data show CDR1 as SGHVS and CDR2 as FQNEAQ. The CDR3 is made up of 13 amino acids. CDR3 sequence: CASSPGTARGYTF. The CDR3 DNA follows: TGTGCCAGCAGCCCAGGGACAGCTCGGGGCTACACCTTC.

The chain links TRBV10-2 to TRBJ2-1; TRBD2 might be the D (6 bases). The V and J ends lost 6 bases and 0 bases respectively, with 18 bases between them. CDR3 length: 17 amino acids. Germline V gene lookup returns CDR1 WSHSY and CDR2 SAAADI. CDR3 nucleotide sequence: TGCGCCAGCAGACCGTCCGGGACTCAGAGCTCCTACAATGAGCAGTTCTTC. Its protein is CASRPSGTQSSYNEQFF.

The chain joins TRBV6-1 to TRBJ2-3; D not certain. Trimming removed 4 bases from V and 4 bases from J, with 12 bases in between. CDR1 and CDR2 from the germline V gene are MNHNS and SASEGT. The CDR3 has 14 residues. The CDR3 region has the DNA TGTGCCAGCAGTGTCTCGCAAGGGCCAGATACGCAGTATTTT. It translates to CASSVSQGPDTQYF.

This clonotype was seen a few times. The chain is built from TRBV6-5 and TRBJ1-2; TRBD1 matches at 9 bases. Per the germline V gene, CDR1 is MNHEY and CDR2 is SVGAGI. The CDR3 extends over 16 amino acids. The junction had 6 bases not matched to a gene; V was cut back by 2 bases and J by 2 bases. CDR3 DNA sequence: TGTGCCAGCAGTTACGGGACAGGGCGGGTCAACTATGGCTACACCTTC. It is translated as CASSYGTGRVNYGYTF.

This clonotype was found once. The chain couples TRBV27 to TRBJ1-1, with 11 bases aligning to TRBD1. This CDR3 comprises 15 residues. Germline values: CDR1 MNHEY, CDR2 SMNVEV (reference sequence). The V gene end was trimmed by 6 bases and the J gene end by 1 base; junction bases not matched to a gene: 4. The CDR3 loop is CASSKGQGANTEAFF. The DNA for the CDR3 is TGTGCCAGCAGCAAAGGACAGGGGGCGAACACTGAAGCTTTCTTT.

This clonotype has ten or more counts. The chain links TRBV7-6 to TRBJ1-6; a weak D match, TRBD1 (5 bases). Trimming stripped 5 bases from V and 10 bases from J, with 24 bases between. The CDR3 totals 17 residues. CDR1 SGHVS and CDR2 FNYEAQ come from the germline V gene. CDR3 coding DNA: TGTGCCAGCAGCCCCGCGTCCTCGGGACGGCTTAAATCACCCCTCCACTTT. It codes for CASSPASSGRLKSPLHF.

This clonotype was counted a few times. The V call is TRBV7-2, the J call TRBJ2-3; 11 bases fit TRBD2. The CDR3 is made up of 18 amino acids. From germline, CDR1 is SGHTA and CDR2 FQGNSA. J was trimmed by 0 bases and V by 6 bases; bases with no gene match: 11. CDR3 DNA: TGTGCCAGCAGTTTTACTAGCGGGGGCCGTTCTAGCACAGATACGCAGTATTTT. Translating it yields CASSFTSGGRSSTDTQYF.

This clonotype has a handful of counts. The chain combines TRBV20-1 with TRBJ1-1, with D unclear. CDR3 length: 10 residues. V was pared by 6 bases and J by 6 bases, with 8 bases between. Germline V gene lookup returns CDR1 DFQATT and CDR2 SNEGSKA (reference sequence). CDR3 residues: CSALEAEAFF. For the CDR3, the DNA is TGCAGTGCGCTCGAAGCTGAAGCTTTCTTT.

This clonotype was detected only a few times. This chain links TRBV5-6 with TRBJ1-1; perhaps TRBD1 as D (5 bases). Germline lookup yields CDR1 SGHDT and CDR2 YYEEEE. The CDR3 has 12 residues. V dropped 2 bases and J dropped 5 bases, with 7 bases sitting between them. CDR3 nucleotide sequence: TGTGCCAGCAGCTTCAGGGTAACTGAAGCTTTCTTT. Translated: CASSFRVTEAFF.

In this sample, this clonotype turned up a few times. The rearrangement uses TRBV11-2 and TRBJ2-5, with D perhaps TRBD1 (6 bases). V lost 2 bases, J lost 3 bases, and 10 bases lay in between. The germline CDR1 and CDR2 sequences are SGHAT and FQNNGV. CDR3 length: 14 amino acids. Here the CDR3 reads CASSLRTVKETQYF. The DNA for the CDR3 is TGTGCCAGCAGCTTAAGGACAGTAAAAGAGACCCAGTACTTC.

At least ten counts were recorded for this clonotype. The V call is TRBV7-2, the J call TRBJ1-2, with D hard to call. Deletions cut 0 bases from V and 3 bases from J, with 8 bases between. Germline assignment: CDR1 SGHTA and CDR2 FQGNSA. CDR3 size: 14 residues. CDR3 region: CASSLAGTDYGYTF. The DNA for the CDR3 is TGTGCCAGCAGCTTAGCGGGTACGGACTATGGCTACACCTTC.